The sample holds a few counts of the clone carrying this T cell receptor beta chain. No antigen is known for it. One end of the junction does not line up with germline, which may come from a read error. The data derive from a study of blood T cells in healthy people across ages. Primers used in a second PCR of about 7 to 12 cycles were a sample-barcoded 5' primer and a J-beta primer mix. Paired-end reads containing CDR3 totaled no fewer than 3 million for each sample. TCRdb used MiXCR to reprocess the 5' RACE reads, holding one entry per CDR3 protein. Of some 760,000 distinct CDR3 sequences in the sample, around a quarter are singletons; the top ten hold just under 9.5%. Findings of the study overall: With donor CMV status unknown, expanded clonotype changes were possibly confounded.

Germline V lookup: CDR1 LGHNA, CDR2 YSLEER. The CDR3 spans 16 residues. The data were also submitted as part of a second study, on T cells of mothers and their children. Turning to that study: Inherited differences only slightly affect thymic shaping of TCR recombination output. Overlap in related mother-child pairs always slightly exceeded unrelated pairs, never significantly.

Sample: blood. This rearrangement joins TRBV4-3 to TRBJ2-7; 8 bases line up with TRBD2. This clonotype originated in a boy under 18 in good health. The CDR3 DNA follows: TGCGCCAGCAGCCAAGATAAGCGGGGGCCGTCCTACGAACAGTACTTC. Protein: CASSQDKRGPSYEQYF.